This paragraph reports one T cell receptor (beta chain). The germline CDR1 and CDR2 sequences are SQVTM and ANQGSEA. This CDR3 has 12 residues. V lost 7 bases to trimming and J lost 5 bases; unmatched junction nucleotides: 6. This entry is derived from a study of Ad26.COV2.S vaccination and SARS-CoV-2 variants. Treatment reported: roughly 19 received Ad26.COV2.S at low or high dose, single or two shots; about 5 received placebo; per-sample allocation not given. Sampling took place 63 days after the first vaccine or placebo injection. Sequencing was performed with immunoSEQ multiplex PCR; in TCRdb, only in-frame clones are kept and a portion is missing. In the table there are some 520,000 clones, around 88% of which are singletons.

Source: peripheral blood, taken in a trial of Ad26.COV2.S vaccine versus placebo. The chain combines TRBV29-1 with TRBJ2-5; 8 bases agree with TRBD1. The receptor comes from a person aged 18-60 years who received the Ad26.COV2.S COVID-19 vaccine or a placebo. The CDR3 reads CSAARGRETQYF. DNA of the CDR3: TGCAGCGCTGCCAGGGGGCGTGAGACCCAGTACTTC.